Listed below are T cell receptor beta chains from one sample, sequenced in a study of T-cell reconstitution after alpha-beta-depleted transplantation in children. MiXCR, applied by TCRdb to the PCR reads, yields one record per CDR3 protein. The sample contains 190,000 or so distinct CDR3 sequences, approximately 14% of which appear only once. The sample consisted of PBMCs from the stem cell graft donor, taken from the stem cell graft. These receptors all stem from a human donor who donated a stem cell graft to a child with acute lymphoblastic leukemia. CDR3s include the opening cysteine and the closing phenylalanine or tryptophan. Fields, in order: clone size, J gene, D gene, V gene, CDR3 length, CDR3 protein, CDR3 DNA. D genes are given only for firm matches. A clone size is listed for some rows: how often the clone was seen (once, few, many), or a class if it is expanded.

clone size: many
J gene: TRBJ2-2
D gene: -
V gene: TRBV7-8
CDR3 length: 12
CDR3 protein: CDSSPPLGELFF
CDR3 DNA: TGTGACAGCAGCCCGCCGCTCGGGGAGCTGTTTTTT

clone size: many
J gene: TRBJ1-1
D gene: -
V gene: TRBV29-1
CDR3 length: 13
CDR3 protein: CSVDTALNTEAFF
CDR3 DNA: TGCAGCGTTGATACAGCACTGAACACTGAAGCTTTCTTT

clone size: many
J gene: TRBJ2-4
D gene: -
V gene: TRBV5-1
CDR3 length: 14
CDR3 protein: CASTQGGSKNIQYF
CDR3 DNA: TGCGCCAGCACGCAGGGCGGGTCCAAAAACATTCAGTACTTC

clone size: many
J gene: TRBJ1-6
D gene: -
V gene: TRBV12-5
CDR3 length: 13
CDR3 protein: CASGNSHNSPLHF
CDR3 DNA: TGTGCTAGTGGCAACAGTCATAATTCACCCCTCCACTTT

clone size: many
J gene: TRBJ1-2
D gene: TRBD1
V gene: TRBV28
CDR3 length: 19
CDR3 protein: CASRVPSGQRGALHYGYTF
CDR3 DNA: TGTGCCAGCAGAGTTCCCTCGGGACAGAGGGGTGCACTTCACTATGGCTACACCTTC

clone size: many
J gene: TRBJ2-1
D gene: TRBD2
V gene: TRBV29-1
CDR3 length: 16
CDR3 protein: CSVEGGGRVAYNEQFF
CDR3 DNA: TGCAGCGTCGAAGGAGGCGGGAGGGTAGCCTACAATGAGCAGTTCTTC

clone size: -
J gene: TRBJ2-7
D gene: -
V gene: TRBV12-3/TRBV12-4
CDR3 length: 15
CDR3 protein: CASTLSRDGSYEQYF
CDR3 DNA: TGTGCCAGCACCCTCTCGCGGGACGGCTCCTACGAGCAGTACTTC

clone size: many
J gene: TRBJ2-2
D gene: TRBD1
V gene: TRBV5-5
CDR3 length: 14
CDR3 protein: CASSYRGNTGELFF
CDR3 DNA: TGTGCCAGCAGCTACAGGGGAAACACCGGGGAGCTGTTTTTT

clone size: few
J gene: TRBJ2-5
D gene: TRBD2
V gene: TRBV5-5
CDR3 length: 16
CDR3 protein: CASSSRLAGGIETQYF
CDR3 DNA: TGTGCCAGCAGCTCCCGACTAGCGGGAGGGATAGAGACCCAGTACTTC

clone size: -
J gene: TRBJ1-2
D gene: TRBD1
V gene: TRBV5-1
CDR3 length: 17
CDR3 protein: CASSLSGTEPYLGGYTF
CDR3 DNA: TGCGCCAGCAGCTTATCCGGGACAGAACCCTATTTGGGTGGCTACACCTTC

clone size: many
J gene: TRBJ2-7
D gene: TRBD2
V gene: TRBV5-1
CDR3 length: 14
CDR3 protein: CASTSGTSDYEQYF
CDR3 DNA: TGCGCCAGCACCTCCGGGACTAGCGACTACGAGCAGTACTTC

clone size: many
J gene: TRBJ2-1
D gene: TRBD1
V gene: TRBV27
CDR3 length: 15
CDR3 protein: CASSLGTGVLNEQFF
CDR3 DNA: TGTGCCAGCAGCCTAGGGACAGGGGTTCTCAATGAGCAGTTCTTC

clone size: many
J gene: TRBJ1-2
D gene: -
V gene: TRBV12-3/TRBV12-4
CDR3 length: 12
CDR3 protein: CASSLQYYGYTF
CDR3 DNA: TGTGCCAGCAGTTTGCAGTACTATGGCTACACCTTC

clone size: -
J gene: TRBJ1-4
D gene: TRBD1
V gene: TRBV2
CDR3 length: 18
CDR3 protein: CTCSLGPGQRVTNEKLFF
CDR3 DNA: TGTACCTGCAGTTTAGGTCCGGGACAGAGGGTTACTAATGAAAAACTGTTTTTT

clone size: -
J gene: TRBJ1-2
D gene: -
V gene: TRBV5-5
CDR3 length: 14
CDR3 protein: CASSLVAASYGYTF
CDR3 DNA: TGTGCCAGCAGCTTGGTGGCAGCAAGTTATGGCTACACCTTC

clone size: -
J gene: TRBJ2-7
D gene: TRBD2
V gene: TRBV5-4
CDR3 length: 16
CDR3 protein: CASSSRLAGDVYEQYF
CDR3 DNA: TGTGCCAGCAGCTCGAGACTAGCGGGAGATGTCTACGAGCAGTACTTC

clone size: many
J gene: TRBJ2-7
D gene: -
V gene: TRBV6-1
CDR3 length: 16
CDR3 protein: CASSEASWQGRYEQYF
CDR3 DNA: TGTGCCAGCAGTGAAGCGAGTTGGCAGGGGCGCTACGAGCAGTACTTC

clone size: many
J gene: TRBJ2-1
D gene: -
V gene: TRBV12-3/TRBV12-4
CDR3 length: 11
CDR3 protein: CASSPLVEQFF
CDR3 DNA: TGTGCCAGCAGTCCGCTGGTTGAGCAGTTCTTC

clone size: -
J gene: TRBJ2-2
D gene: TRBD1
V gene: TRBV3-1
CDR3 length: 18
CDR3 protein: CASSPFYGQGRNTGELFF
CDR3 DNA: TGTGCCAGCAGCCCCTTCTACGGACAGGGGAGGAACACCGGGGAGCTGTTTTTT

clone size: many
J gene: TRBJ2-1
D gene: -
V gene: TRBV20-1
CDR3 length: 14
CDR3 protein: CSARAYSAGDEQFF
CDR3 DNA: TGCAGTGCTAGAGCTTATAGCGCGGGCGATGAGCAGTTCTTC

clone size: many
J gene: TRBJ1-5
D gene: TRBD1
V gene: TRBV20-1
CDR3 length: 14
CDR3 protein: CSAPTGYDNQPQHF
CDR3 DNA: TGCAGTGCCCCGACAGGGTACGACAACCAGCCCCAGCATTTT

clone size: many
J gene: TRBJ2-5
D gene: TRBD1
V gene: TRBV7-6
CDR3 length: 15
CDR3 protein: CASSRARTGGETQYF
CDR3 DNA: TGTGCCAGCAGCCGAGCAAGGACAGGGGGAGAGACCCAGTACTTC

clone size: many
J gene: TRBJ2-7
D gene: -
V gene: TRBV7-2
CDR3 length: 15
CDR3 protein: CASSLGATSPYEQYF
CDR3 DNA: TGTGCCAGCAGCTTAGGTGCGACTAGTCCCTACGAGCAGTACTTC

clone size: many
J gene: TRBJ2-7
D gene: TRBD1
V gene: TRBV5-1
CDR3 length: 13
CDR3 protein: CASSRDRGNEQYF
CDR3 DNA: TGCGCCAGCAGCCGAGACAGGGGAAACGAGCAGTACTTC

clone size: few
J gene: TRBJ1-1
D gene: -
V gene: TRBV5-1
CDR3 length: 12
CDR3 protein: CASSFYGTEAFF
CDR3 DNA: TGCGCCAGCAGCTTCTACGGCACTGAAGCTTTCTTT

clone size: -
J gene: TRBJ2-3
D gene: -
V gene: TRBV5-1
CDR3 length: 15
CDR3 protein: CASSLGRDWADTQYF
CDR3 DNA: TGCGCCAGCAGCTTGGGGCGGGATTGGGCAGATACGCAGTATTTT

clone size: many
J gene: TRBJ1-1
D gene: -
V gene: TRBV5-5
CDR3 length: 13
CDR3 protein: CASSLGKNTEAFF
CDR3 DNA: TGTGCCAGCAGCTTAGGGAAGAACACTGAAGCTTTCTTT

clone size: few
J gene: TRBJ2-7
D gene: -
V gene: TRBV20-1
CDR3 length: 11
CDR3 protein: CSARVVGEQYF
CDR3 DNA: TGCAGTGCTAGAGTTGTTGGCGAGCAGTACTTC